These 26 T cell receptor beta chains came from one sample sequenced in a study of identical twins. TCRdb used MiXCR to reprocess the 5' RACE reads, holding one entry per CDR3 protein. Altogether 200,000 or so distinct CDR3 sequences are present, approximately 15% being singletons, with the ten largest covering 35% to 45%. This sample was shared with a second study, whose subject was T cells expressing NK-cell markers.

The sample taken for sequencing was CD8+ T cells sorted from blood. The receptors were sampled from a woman between 18 and 29 years old in good health.

This clonotype was recorded a few times. The V call is TRBV20-1, the J call TRBJ2-1, with D unresolved. Germline lookup yields CDR1 DFQATT and CDR2 SNEGSKA (reference sequence). The germline V and J ends were trimmed by 4 bases and 4 bases, with 8 bases remaining between them. This CDR3 contains 12 residues. Here the CDR3 reads CSAKTWYNEQFF. The CDR3 DNA follows: TGCAGTGCTAAGACTTGGTACAATGAGCAGTTCTTC.

The gene calls are TRBV29-1 and TRBJ2-2, with D possibly matching TRBD2 (6 bases). In germline, CDR1 is SQVTM, CDR2 ANQGSEA. The CDR3 has 13 amino acids. With 6 bases removed from V and 8 bases from J, the gap between germline ends came to 16 bases. DNA of the CDR3: TGCAGCGTAGCCGCGGGGTTCGGGGGGGAGCTGTTTTTT. Amino acids: CSVAAGFGGELFF.

The CDR3 protein is CASSSDDRANEQFF. The CDR3 bases are TGTGCCAGCAGCTCGGATGACAGGGCGAATGAGCAGTTCTTC. This chain uses TRBV5-6 with TRBJ2-1, with 7 bases identical to TRBD1. This CDR3 has 14 residues. Looked up from germline, CDR1 is SGHDT and CDR2 is YYEEEE. The ends lost 3 bases at V and 7 bases at J; junction bases unmatched: 7.

The chain has TRBV9 and TRBJ2-1, with D possibly matching TRBD2 (6 bases). This CDR3 spans 15 amino acids. In germline, CDR1 is SGDLS, CDR2 YYNGEE. V was cut by 4 bases and J by 7 bases, with 18 bases left in between. Here the CDR3 reads CASSQGGDSRNEQFF. The CDR3 DNA sequence: TGTGCCAGCAGCCAAGGCGGGGACTCGCGAAATGAGCAGTTCTTC.

J is TRBJ2-7 and V is TRBV11-2; D might be TRBD1 (6 bases). The CDR3 covers 13 residues. Germline values: CDR1 SGHAT, CDR2 FQNNGV. The germline V and J ends were trimmed by 4 bases and 5 bases, with 12 bases remaining between them. The CDR3: CASSYRPGDEQYF. CDR3 bases: TGTGCCAGCAGCTATCGGCCAGGGGACGAGCAGTACTTC.

This clonotype showed up just a few times. The chain combines TRBV7-9 with TRBJ1-1; D gene unclear. Germline loops: CDR1 SEHNR, CDR2 FQNEAQ (reference sequence). The CDR3 is 10 residues long. V was trimmed by 0 bases and J by 7 bases, leaving 0 bases between them. The CDR3, as DNA: TGTGCCAGCAGCTTAGCTGAAGCTTTCTTT. Its translation is CASSLAEAFF.

The genes are TRBV4-1 and TRBJ2-3; no clear D gene. Germline-derived CDR1 and CDR2 are MGHRA and YSYEKL. Trimming shortened V by 5 bases and J by 5 bases, and 14 bases separated the two germline ends. The CDR3 runs 14 residues. CDR3 sequence reads: CASSEGSGLDTQYF. CDR3 nucleotide sequence: TGCGCCAGCAGCGAAGGGTCCGGGTTAGATACGCAGTATTTT.

This clonotype was seen more than once but under ten times. This chain joins TRBV3-1 and TRBJ2-1; a possible D gene is TRBD1 (6 bases). Between the trimmed V and J ends, which lost 3 bases and 9 bases, there was a span of 18 bases. CDR1 and CDR2 (germline): LGHDT, YNNKEL (reference sequence). The CDR3 spans 15 residues. The CDR3 sequence is CASSHRPRQVGEQFF. CDR3 in DNA: TGTGCCAGCAGCCACCGGCCCAGACAGGTCGGTGAGCAGTTCTTC.

The genes are TRBV9 and TRBJ2-1; 12 bases align to TRBD2. The V gene's germline CDR1 is SGDLS and CDR2 YYNGEE. With 3 bases clipped from V and 7 bases from J, the junction kept 8 bases outside the gene matches. The CDR3 sequence is 16 residues long. The CDR3 loop is CASSALTSGSKNEQFF. The CDR3 DNA reads TGTGCCAGCAGCGCCCTGACTAGCGGGAGTAAAAATGAGCAGTTCTTC.

This clonotype came up a few times. V and J are TRBV7-9 and TRBJ2-7; no clear D. The length of the CDR3 is 12 residues. V lost 1 base and J lost 5, with 6 bases in between. The germline gives CDR1 SEHNR, CDR2 FQNEAQ (reference sequence). The CDR3 spells CASSLVSNEQYF. The CDR3 DNA reads TGTGCCAGCAGCTTAGTCTCAAACGAGCAGTACTTC. Filled out from reference TRBV7-9 and TRBJ2-7, the complete variable domain reads DTGVSQNPRHKITKRGQNVTFRCDPISEHNRLYWYRQTLGQGPEFLTYFQNEAQLEKSRLLSDRFSAERPKGSFSTLEIQRTEQGDSAMYLCASSLVSNEQYFGPGTRLTVT.

This clonotype showed up just a few times. The chain has TRBV4-1 and TRBJ2-7, with 7 bases matching TRBD2. The CDR3 sequence is 15 residues long. V lost 0 bases, J lost 2 bases, and 4 bases stayed unmatched. In germline, CDR1 is MGHRA, CDR2 YSYEKL. CDR3 region: CASSQENGRTYEQYF. The CDR3 DNA follows: TGCGCCAGCAGCCAAGAAAACGGGAGGACCTACGAGCAGTACTTC.

In its sample, this clonotype was seen many times. V is TRBV20-1 and J is TRBJ2-5, with D perhaps assigned TRBD1 or TRBD2 (7 bases each). Germline CDR1 DFQATT, CDR2 SNEGSKA (reference sequence). With 0 bases removed from V and 5 bases from J, the gap between germline ends came to 16 bases. The length of the CDR3 is 15 residues. The CDR3, as DNA: TGCAGTGCTAGAGATGGGGAGGGGGCGCTGGAGACCCAGTACTTC. Its protein is CSARDGEGALETQYF.

V gene TRBV5-6 combines with J gene TRBJ2-1; no clear D. The CDR3 loop spans 13 amino acids. Germline CDR1 reads SGHDT; CDR2 reads YYEEEE. Trimming removed 4 bases from V and 5 bases from J, with 10 bases in between. The CDR3 region has the DNA TGTGCCAGCAGCCGTGGACGGGACAATGAGCAGTTCTTC. Its translation is CASSRGRDNEQFF. Drawing the rest from reference TRBV5-6 and TRBJ2-1, the complete variable domain is DAGVTQSPTHLIKTRGQQVTLRCSPKSGHDTVSWYQQALGQGPQFIFQYYEEEERQRGNFPDRFSGHQFPNYSSELNVNALLLGDSALYLCASSRGRDNEQFFGPGTRLTVL.

This clonotype was recorded a few times. The V gene is TRBV5-6, the J gene TRBJ2-3; no definite D call. Deletions cut 2 bases from V and 4 bases from J, with 14 bases between. CDR3 length: 15 residues. Germline CDR1 and CDR2: SGHDT and YYEEEE. CDR3 residues: CASSFEVTEPDTQYF. In DNA form, the CDR3 reads TGTGCCAGCAGCTTTGAAGTAACAGAACCAGATACGCAGTATTTT.

This rearrangement joins TRBV5-6 to TRBJ2-7; possible D gene TRBD2, 6 bases. This CDR3 has 12 residues. Per the germline V gene, CDR1 is SGHDT and CDR2 is YYEEEE. The V end lost 0 bases, the J end lost 6 bases, and 7 bases lay between the germline ends. The CDR3: CASSLGAGEQYF. CDR3 bases: TGTGCCAGCAGCTTGGGAGCGGGCGAGCAGTACTTC. Combining the CDR3 with reference TRBV5-6 and TRBJ2-7 gives the whole variable domain DAGVTQSPTHLIKTRGQQVTLRCSPKSGHDTVSWYQQALGQGPQFIFQYYEEEERQRGNFPDRFSGHQFPNYSSELNVNALLLGDSALYLCASSLGAGEQYFGPGTRLTVT.

The table lists this clonotype with a few counts. The DNA of the CDR3 is TGTGCCAGCAGCTTTGGAGAGGCCGGGAACTATGGCTACACCTTC. It yields the protein CASSFGEAGNYGYTF. This sequence joins TRBV11-3 and TRBJ1-2; D is undetermined. The CDR3 extends over 15 amino acids. Germline CDR1 is SGHNT and CDR2 is YENEEA. V was clipped by 3 bases and J by 2 bases, with 13 bases between them. Filled out from reference TRBV11-3 and TRBJ1-2, the complete variable domain reads EAGVVQSPRYKIIEKKQPVAFWCNPISGHNTLYWYLQNLGQGPELLIRYENEEAVDDSQLPKDRFSAERLKGVDSTLKIQPAELGDSAVYLCASSFGEAGNYGYTFGSGTRLTVV.

This clonotype came up a few times. The chain links TRBV10-3 to TRBJ2-7, with 8 bases identical to TRBD1. Germline V lookup: CDR1 ENHRY, CDR2 SYGVKD. The CDR3 has 13 amino acids. The junction had 4 bases not matched to a gene; V was cut back by 3 bases and J by 6 bases. The CDR3 bases are TGTGCCATCAGTGACAGGGGGCTCTCCGAGCAGTACTTC. As protein: CAISDRGLSEQYF.

The sample holds many counts of this clonotype. The V call is TRBV12-3 or TRBV12-4, the J call TRBJ2-2, with D tentatively TRBD1 (6 bases). There are 17 residues in the CDR3. V lost 7 bases, J lost 6 bases, and 24 bases lay in between. CDR3 region: CASIGGTTNRAPGELFF. DNA of the CDR3: TGTGCCAGCATTGGGGGCACCACCAATAGGGCCCCCGGGGAGCTGTTTTTT.

There are many counts of this clonotype. This chain connects TRBV15 to TRBJ1-2; tentatively, D is TRBD1 (5 bases). This CDR3 has 14 amino acids. Germline V gene sequence: CDR1 LNHNV, CDR2 YYDKDF (reference sequence). Trimming shortened V by 5 bases and J by 7 bases, and 17 bases separated the two germline ends. The CDR3 spells CATSLDKGPGGYTF. CDR3 coding DNA: TGTGCCACCAGCCTTGACAAGGGACCTGGTGGCTACACCTTC.

V usage is TRBV12-3 or TRBV12-4 and J usage is TRBJ1-1, with D tentatively TRBD1 (5 bases). This CDR3 is 14 amino acids long. Between the trimmed V and J ends, which lost 5 bases and 1 base, there was a span of 11 bases. CDR3 nucleotides: TGTGCCAGCAGTCTAACCGACAGGAACACTGAAGCTTTCTTT. Its protein is CASSLTDRNTEAFF.

This clonotype has just a few counts. The J gene is TRBJ2-5, the V gene TRBV9; D tentatively fits TRBD1 or TRBD2 (5 bases each). This CDR3 region has 15 residues. The germline V and J ends were trimmed by 1 base and 2 bases, with 12 bases remaining between them. The germline CDR1 and CDR2 sequences are SGDLS and YYNGEE. In DNA form, the CDR3 reads TGTGCCAGCAGCGTACTGGGACGGGAACAAGAGACCCAGTACTTC. Translation gives CASSVLGREQETQYF.

There are many counts of this clonotype. The chain joins TRBV12-3 or TRBV12-4 to TRBJ2-7; D gene ambiguous. Deletions cut 2 bases from V and 3 bases from J, with 11 bases between. The CDR3 length is 14 residues. CDR3 residues: CASSLQDGYYEQYF. CDR3 bases: TGTGCCAGCAGTTTACAAGACGGATACTACGAGCAGTACTTC.

This clonotype came up a few times. V gene TRBV5-6 combines with J gene TRBJ2-7, with D perhaps matching TRBD1 (6 bases). CDR3 length: 12 residues. Germline lookup yields CDR1 SGHDT and CDR2 YYEEEE. V was cut by 4 bases and J by 8 bases, with 13 bases left in between. The CDR3 sequence is CASSRGRGKQYF. CDR3 nucleotides: TGTGCCAGCAGCCGCGGCAGGGGAAAGCAGTACTTC. Variable domain in full (rest from reference TRBV5-6 and TRBJ2-7): DAGVTQSPTHLIKTRGQQVTLRCSPKSGHDTVSWYQQALGQGPQFIFQYYEEEERQRGNFPDRFSGHQFPNYSSELNVNALLLGDSALYLCASSRGRGKQYFGPGTRLTVT.

This clonotype was seen ten or more times. The CDR3 DNA is TGCGCCAGCAGCCAAGATGTACGTACCGGGGTGGAGTATTTT. This encodes CASSQDVRTGVEYF. The chain recombines TRBV4-1 with TRBJ2-3; D might be TRBD2 (5 bases). The germline gives CDR1 MGHRA, CDR2 YSYEKL. V was shortened by 0 bases and J by 13 bases, with 17 bases between the two germline ends. CDR3 length: 14 amino acids.

This clonotype was seen many times. CDR3 sequence reads: CSVAWTVYEQYF. The CDR3 DNA follows: TGCAGCGTCGCCTGGACAGTCTACGAGCAGTACTTC. The chain employs TRBV29-1 and TRBJ2-7; tentatively, D is TRBD1 (6 bases). Deletions cut 6 bases from V and 3 bases from J, with 12 bases between. The germline CDR1 and CDR2 sequences are SQVTM and ANQGSEA. This CDR3 has 12 residues.

In its sample, this clonotype was seen a few times. V and J are TRBV5-6 and TRBJ2-7; no reliable D call. The CDR3 loop spans 14 amino acids. The V and J ends lost 0 bases and 2 bases respectively, with 9 bases between them. Germline CDR1 reads SGHDT; CDR2 reads YYEEEE. Here the CDR3 reads CASSLVIRAYEQYF. CDR3 DNA sequence: TGTGCCAGCAGCTTGGTAATCAGAGCCTACGAGCAGTACTTC.